This T cell receptor beta chain came from a study of blood T cell repertoires in COVID-19. Study in general: Acute and convalescent COVID-19 samples came from the United States, Italy and Spain. PBMCs, B-cell-depleted T cells, or T cells provided the cDNA or gDNA that made up the material.

Study processing details: Reference gene primer amplification gave nucleated cell count estimates. The method was immunoSEQ multiplex PCR; TCRdb's version includes in-frame clones alone and lacks a portion of them. The V and J calls and clone size are taken from that table; D and trimming were inferred from the DNA. The sample lists some 100,000 clones, about 90% occurring once. The CDR3 runs to 11 residues. V lost 6 bases, J lost 9 bases, and 9 bases lay in between. CDR1 and CDR2 from the germline V gene are SGHTA and FQGNSA. V usage is TRBV7-2 and J usage is TRBJ2-4, with D unresolved. This clonotype originated in a woman aged 30 to 39 with acute or convalescent COVID-19. The source material was peripheral blood. CDR3 in DNA: TGTGCCAGCAGGCTGACAACCATTCAGTACTTC. Translating gives CASRLTTIQYF.